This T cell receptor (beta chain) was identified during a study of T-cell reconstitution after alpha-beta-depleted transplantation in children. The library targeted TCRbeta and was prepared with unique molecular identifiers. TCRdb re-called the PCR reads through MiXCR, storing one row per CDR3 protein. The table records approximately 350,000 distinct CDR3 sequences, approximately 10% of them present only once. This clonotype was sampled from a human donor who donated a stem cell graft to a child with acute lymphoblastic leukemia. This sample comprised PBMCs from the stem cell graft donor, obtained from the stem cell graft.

The CDR3 spells CASRGLNTGELFF. In DNA, the CDR3 is TGTGCCAGCAGGGGCCTAAACACCGGGGAGCTGTTTTTT. This chain links TRBV6-2 or TRBV6-3 with TRBJ2-2; D uncertain. The CDR3 loop spans 13 amino acids. CDR1 is MNHEY, CDR2 SVGEGT, per germline. Trimming stripped 6 bases from V and 2 bases from J, with 7 bases between.